This T cell receptor beta chain was identified during a study of shared clonotypes between healthy human individuals. Profiling relied on immunoSEQ multiplex PCR, and the TCRdb table lists in-frame clones only, not all of them. The sample lists about 2.5 million clones; 85% to 95% were seen once. Study outcomes and limitations: Shared clonotypes: approximately 5.3% naive CD4, approximately 3.4% naive CD8, around 2.2% memory CD4, 0.4% memory CD8.

Turning to this clone: Its specificity is not known.

The sequencing input was naive CD4+ T cells from PBMCs. Stated subset: CD45RA+ positively selected. This receptor was identified in a man in his late teens or twenties in good health. Some clones in this sample may be carry-over from other donors' samples.

CDR3 DNA sequence: TGTGCCAGCAGCTTAGTGCTTGGGACAGGGGGTCAATCGTTTGAAAAACTGTTTTTT. Translating it yields CASSLVLGTGGQSFEKLFF. J is TRBJ1-4 and V is TRBV11-2; TRBD1 matches at 11 bases. Germline CDR1 and CDR2: SGHAT and FQNNGV. The CDR3 is 19 residues long. The ends lost 1 base at V and 7 bases at J; junction bases unmatched: 14.